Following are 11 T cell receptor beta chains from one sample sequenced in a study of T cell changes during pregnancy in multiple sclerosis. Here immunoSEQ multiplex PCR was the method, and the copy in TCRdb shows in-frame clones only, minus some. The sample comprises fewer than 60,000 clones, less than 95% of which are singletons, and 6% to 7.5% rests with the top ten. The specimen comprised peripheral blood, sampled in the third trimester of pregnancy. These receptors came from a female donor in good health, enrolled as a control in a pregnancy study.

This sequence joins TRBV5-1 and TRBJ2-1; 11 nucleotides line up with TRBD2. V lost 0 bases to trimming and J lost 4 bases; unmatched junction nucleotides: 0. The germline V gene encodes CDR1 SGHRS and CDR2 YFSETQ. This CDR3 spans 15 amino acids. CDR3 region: CASSLGLAGYNEQFF. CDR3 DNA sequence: TGCGCCAGCAGCTTGGGACTAGCGGGATACAATGAGCAGTTCTTC. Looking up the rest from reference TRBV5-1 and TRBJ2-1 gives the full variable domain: KAGVTQTPRYLIKTRGQQVTLSCSPISGHRSVSWYQQTPGQGLQFLFEYFSETQRNKGNFPGRFSGRQFSNSRSEMNVSTLELGDSALYLCASSLGLAGYNEQFFGPGTRLTVL.

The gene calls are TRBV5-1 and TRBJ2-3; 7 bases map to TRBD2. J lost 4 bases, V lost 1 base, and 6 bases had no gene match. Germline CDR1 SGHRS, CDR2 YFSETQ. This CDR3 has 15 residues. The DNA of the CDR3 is TGCGCCAGCAGCTTGAACCCCAGCGGGGCAGATACGCAGTATTTT. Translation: CASSLNPSGADTQYF.

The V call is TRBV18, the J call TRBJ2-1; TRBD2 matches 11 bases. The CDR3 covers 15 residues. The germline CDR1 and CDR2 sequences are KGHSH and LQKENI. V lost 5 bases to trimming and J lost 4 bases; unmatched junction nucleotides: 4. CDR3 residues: CASSAGTSGYNEQFF. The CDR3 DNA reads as TGTGCCAGCTCAGCCGGGACTAGCGGATACAATGAGCAGTTCTTC.

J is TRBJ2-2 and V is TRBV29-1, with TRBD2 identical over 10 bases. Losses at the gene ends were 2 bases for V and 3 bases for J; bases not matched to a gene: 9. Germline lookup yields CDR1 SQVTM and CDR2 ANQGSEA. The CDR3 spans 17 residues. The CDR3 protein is CSVEMASGRFDTGELFF. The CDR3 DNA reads TGCAGCGTTGAAATGGCTAGCGGGAGATTCGACACCGGGGAGCTGTTTTTT.

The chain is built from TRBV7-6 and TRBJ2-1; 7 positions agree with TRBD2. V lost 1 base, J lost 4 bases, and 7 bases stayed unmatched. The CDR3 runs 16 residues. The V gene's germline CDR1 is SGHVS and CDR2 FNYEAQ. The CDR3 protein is CASSLGLAEGYNEQFF. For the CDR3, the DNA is TGTGCCAGCAGCTTAGGCCTAGCGGAGGGGTACAATGAGCAGTTCTTC.

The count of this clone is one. The CDR3 region has the DNA TGTGCCTGGAGTGTACGAGACAGCGCCTACGAGCAGTACTTC. Protein product: CAWSVRDSAYEQYF. The J gene is TRBJ2-7, the V gene TRBV30, with D perhaps TRBD1 (5 bases). The V end was cut by 0 bases, the J end by 2 bases, with 11 bases between. Germline CDR1 is GTSNPN and CDR2 is SVGIG (reference sequence). The CDR3 totals 14 residues.

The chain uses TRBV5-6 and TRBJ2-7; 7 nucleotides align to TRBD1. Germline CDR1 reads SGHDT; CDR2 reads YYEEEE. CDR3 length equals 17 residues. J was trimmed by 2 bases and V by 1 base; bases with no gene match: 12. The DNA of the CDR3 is TGTGCCAGCAGCTTGCGGCCAACAGGGGACCTAACCTACGAGCAGTACTTC. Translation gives CASSLRPTGDLTYEQYF.

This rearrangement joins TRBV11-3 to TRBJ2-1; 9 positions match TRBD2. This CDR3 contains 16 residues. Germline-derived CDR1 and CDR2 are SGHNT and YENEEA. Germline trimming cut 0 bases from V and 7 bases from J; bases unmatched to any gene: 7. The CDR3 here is CASSLDLASGTNEQFF. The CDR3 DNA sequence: TGTGCCAGCAGCTTAGATCTGGCTAGCGGGACGAATGAGCAGTTCTTC.

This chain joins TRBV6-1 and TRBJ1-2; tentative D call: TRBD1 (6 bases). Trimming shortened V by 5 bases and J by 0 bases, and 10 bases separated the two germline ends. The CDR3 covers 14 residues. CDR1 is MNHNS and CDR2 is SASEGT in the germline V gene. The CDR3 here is CASSWDTANYGYTF. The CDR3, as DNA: TGTGCCAGCAGTTGGGACACAGCTAACTATGGCTACACCTTC.

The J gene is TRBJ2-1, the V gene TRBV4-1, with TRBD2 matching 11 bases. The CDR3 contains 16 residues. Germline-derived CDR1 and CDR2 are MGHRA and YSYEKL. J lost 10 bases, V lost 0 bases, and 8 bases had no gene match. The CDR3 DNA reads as TGCGCCAGCAGCCAAGAGGGTAGCGGGAGGGCGGGCGAGCAGTTCTTC. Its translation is CASSQEGSGRAGEQFF.

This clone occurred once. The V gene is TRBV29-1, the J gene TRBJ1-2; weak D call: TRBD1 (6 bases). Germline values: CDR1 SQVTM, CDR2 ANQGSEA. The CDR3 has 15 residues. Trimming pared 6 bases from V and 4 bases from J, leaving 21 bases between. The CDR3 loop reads CSVTGRDKLFYGYTF. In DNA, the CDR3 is TGCAGCGTGACCGGCCGGGACAAACTATTCTATGGCTACACCTTC.